A single sample is the source of the 32 T cell receptor beta chains below, sequenced in a study of T cells in localized non-small cell lung cancer. Sequenced by immunoSEQ multiplex PCR; TCRdb stores in-frame clones only, minus some. The sample lists 70,000 or so clones, 70% to 85% occurring once. This specimen consisted of peripheral blood, obtained before any cancer treatment. The origin of the receptors is a female donor older than 55 with stage I lung adenocarcinoma.

The V call is TRBV5-1, the J call TRBJ2-1, with TRBD2 as a possible D gene (6 bases). CDR1 is SGHRS and CDR2 is YFSETQ in the germline V gene. This CDR3 is 14 amino acids long. V was clipped by 2 bases and J by 5 bases, with 11 bases between them. The CDR3 DNA reads TGCGCCAGCAGCTTATTGACTAGTCACAATGAGCAGTTCTTC. Encoded protein: CASSLLTSHNEQFF. Using reference TRBV5-1 and TRBJ2-1 for the parts outside the CDR3, the full variable domain is KAGVTQTPRYLIKTRGQQVTLSCSPISGHRSVSWYQQTPGQGLQFLFEYFSETQRNKGNFPGRFSGRQFSNSRSEMNVSTLELGDSALYLCASSLLTSHNEQFFGPGTRLTVL.

The rearrangement uses TRBV2 and TRBJ1-5, with D unresolved. V was cut by 3 bases and J by 0 bases, with 12 bases left in between. Germline lookup yields CDR1 SNHLY and CDR2 FYNNEI. The CDR3 is made up of 16 amino acids. The CDR3, as DNA: TGTGCCAGCAGTGACAGGACGGCGGGTAGCAATCAGCCCCAGCATTTT. Protein sequence: CASSDRTAGSNQPQHF.

This chain connects TRBV4-3 to TRBJ2-1, with 8 bases aligning to TRBD2. The CDR3 loop spans 14 amino acids. V was pared by 0 bases and J by 11 bases, with 6 bases of the junction left unmatched. Germline lookup yields CDR1 LGHNA and CDR2 YSLEER. CDR3 coding DNA: TGCGCCAGCAGCCAAGATCGGGGCGGGAGGCAGCAGTTCTTC. Protein: CASSQDRGGRQQFF.

The chain uses TRBV7-2 and TRBJ2-1; 9 nucleotides agree with TRBD1. Unmatched junction bases numbered 8, after V lost 7 bases and J lost 4 bases. The CDR3 length is 15 residues. Germline V gives CDR1 SGHTA, CDR2 FQGNSA. CDR3 sequence (DNA): TGTGCCAGCAACACCGGGACAGGGACATACAATGAGCAGTTCTTC. Its protein product is CASNTGTGTYNEQFF.

The table lists this clone with a few counts. This rearrangement joins TRBV2 to TRBJ2-5, with D perhaps TRBD1 (6 bases). The CDR3 is 15 residues long. Germline V gene sequence: CDR1 SNHLY, CDR2 FYNNEI. Trimming took 5 bases from V and 5 from J, leaving 18 bases between them. The CDR3, as DNA: TGTGCCAGCAGTAGGGACACGAACCCGACGGAGACCCAGTACTTC. Translation: CASSRDTNPTETQYF.

This chain joins TRBV4-3 and TRBJ2-2; no clear D gene. The V and J ends lost 0 bases and 0 bases respectively, with 14 bases between them. This CDR3 is 18 amino acids long. Germline V CDR1 and CDR2: LGHNA, YSLEER. This CDR3 reads CASSQDVTPKTNTGELFF. The CDR3 nucleotides read TGCGCCAGCAGCCAAGATGTGACACCTAAAACGAACACCGGGGAGCTGTTTTTT.

The CDR3 DNA follows: TGTGCCAGCAGTTACTACAGGACAGGGGGGGCTGAAGCTTTCTTT. This encodes CASSYYRTGGAEAFF. The V gene is TRBV6-5, the J gene TRBJ1-1, with 10 positions matching TRBD1. The CDR3 is made up of 15 amino acids. Per the germline V gene, CDR1 is MNHEY and CDR2 is SVGAGI. Unmatched junction bases numbered 5, after V lost 1 base and J lost 6 bases.

The rearrangement joins TRBV28 to TRBJ1-2, with 8 bases that match TRBD1. Trimming took 3 bases from V and 2 from J; bases not matched to a gene: 2. The CDR3 runs 14 residues. Germline V gives CDR1 MDHEN, CDR2 SYDVKM. CDR3 nucleotide sequence: TGTGCCAGCAGTTTCACAGGGGGGAACTATGGCTACACCTTC. Its protein product is CASSFTGGNYGYTF.

CDR3 nucleotide sequence: TGTGCCATCAGCGGGACGGGACAAGAGACCCAGTACTTC. Its protein is CAISGTGQETQYF. The V gene is TRBV10-3, the J gene TRBJ2-5; D tentatively reads TRBD1 or TRBD2 (5 bases each). Looked up from germline, CDR1 is ENHRY and CDR2 is SYGVKD. V lost 6 bases and J lost 2, with 10 bases in between. This CDR3 region has 13 residues.

The chain employs TRBV5-1 and TRBJ1-2, with D unclear. This CDR3 is built from 13 residues. Trimming removed 0 bases at V and 8 bases at J, with 11 bases between. Germline CDR1 and CDR2: SGHRS and YFSETQ. This CDR3 reads CASSLDSFWGYTF. The CDR3 DNA is TGCGCCAGCAGCTTGGACAGCTTTTGGGGCTACACCTTC. Based on the CDR3 plus reference TRBV5-1 and TRBJ1-2, the full variable domain is KAGVTQTPRYLIKTRGQQVTLSCSPISGHRSVSWYQQTPGQGLQFLFEYFSETQRNKGNFPGRFSGRQFSNSRSEMNVSTLELGDSALYLCASSLDSFWGYTFGSGTRLTVV.

V is TRBV27 and J is TRBJ2-3; 12 bases match TRBD2. This CDR3 spans 16 amino acids. Germline assignment: CDR1 MNHEY and CDR2 SMNVEV (reference sequence). The CDR3 is CAGGASGGAHTDTQYF. The CDR3 DNA sequence: TGTGCAGGAGGGGCTAGCGGGGGGGCACACACAGATACGCAGTATTTT.

V usage is TRBV29-1 and J usage is TRBJ1-1; no firm D call. The germline gives CDR1 SQVTM, CDR2 ANQGSEA. V was shortened by 2 bases and J by 4 bases, with 11 bases between the two germline ends. The CDR3 contains 13 residues. CDR3 residues: CSVEISGVTEAFF. DNA of the CDR3: TGCAGCGTTGAAATAAGCGGGGTCACTGAAGCTTTCTTT.

The V gene is TRBV6-5, the J gene TRBJ2-7; perhaps TRBD1 as D (6 bases). The CDR3 loop spans 16 amino acids. V was pared by 3 bases and J by 2 bases, with 17 bases between. Germline assignment: CDR1 MNHEY and CDR2 SVGAGI. The CDR3 loop reads CASSYSEAGTTYEQYF. The CDR3 DNA sequence: TGTGCCAGCAGTTATTCCGAAGCTGGGACAACCTACGAGCAGTACTTC.

The chain couples TRBV7-8 to TRBJ2-5, with 10 bases identical to TRBD2. The CDR3 spans 15 residues. Unmatched junction bases numbered 6, after V lost 3 bases and J lost 5 bases. Looked up from germline, CDR1 is SGHVS and CDR2 is FQNEAQ. CDR3 nucleotides: TGTGCCAGCAGCTTCGAGCGGGGGGGCGGCGAGACCCAGTACTTC. This encodes CASSFERGGGETQYF. Using reference TRBV7-8 and TRBJ2-5 for the parts outside the CDR3, the full variable domain is GAGVSQSPRYKVAKRGQDVALRCDPISGHVSLFWYQQALGQGPEFLTYFQNEAQLDKSGLPSDRFFAERPEGSVSTLKIQRTQQEDSAVYLCASSFERGGGETQYFGPGTRLLVL.

The chain uses TRBV11-2 and TRBJ2-1, with unresolved D. From germline, CDR1 is SGHAT and CDR2 FQNNGV. This CDR3 has 11 residues. Trimming left V 8 bases short and J 10 bases short, with 12 bases between. The CDR3 nucleotides are TGTGCCAGCGGTAATGGCCTCGAGCAGTTCTTC. Translated, it gives CASGNGLEQFF.

This clone was counted only a few times. Other DNA sequences in this sample translate to the same CDR3. The chain links TRBV4-3 to TRBJ2-1, with no clear D. V was shortened by 0 bases and J by 7 bases, with 10 bases between the two germline ends. The germline V gene encodes CDR1 LGHNA and CDR2 YSLEER. The CDR3 covers 14 residues. The CDR3 region is CASSQDSSRNEQFF. The CDR3 DNA reads as TGCGCCAGCAGCCAAGACTCTTCACGAAATGAGCAGTTCTTC.

This clone was found a few times. The chain recombines TRBV6-1 with TRBJ1-1; D ambiguous. The CDR3 loop spans 14 amino acids. Germline V lookup: CDR1 MNHNS, CDR2 SASEGT. Trimming left V 2 bases short and J 4 bases short, with 11 bases between. The CDR3 nucleotides read TGTGCCAGCAGTGAATCTTGGGGTGGCACTGAAGCTTTCTTT. Encoded protein: CASSESWGGTEAFF.

This chain links TRBV11-3 with TRBJ2-1, with D hard to call. The germline V gene has CDR1 SGHNT and CDR2 YENEEA. V lost 5 bases and J lost 8, with 13 bases in between. The CDR3 has 13 residues. This chain's CDR3 is CASSEPVVDEQFF. The CDR3, as DNA: TGTGCCAGCAGCGAGCCGGTAGTCGATGAGCAGTTCTTC.

This clone has a single count. This chain uses TRBV19 with TRBJ2-1; 10 bases match TRBD2. The V gene's germline CDR1 is LNHDA and CDR2 SQIVND (reference sequence). This CDR3 is built from 11 residues. The J segment lost 14 bases and the V segment lost 9 bases, leaving 7 bases of the junction unmatched. CDR3 coding DNA: TGTGCCAGCCGTAAAAGCGGGAGGGAGTTCTTC. It encodes CASRKSGREFF.

The chain combines TRBV5-1 with TRBJ2-6; either TRBD1 or TRBD2 may fit D (5 bases each). The CDR3 runs to 17 residues. Germline V gene sequence: CDR1 SGHRS, CDR2 YFSETQ. V lost 6 bases and J lost 2, with 18 bases in between. The CDR3 DNA follows: TGCGCCAGCACCCCCGTCGGAGTGGGGGCTGGGGCCAACGTCCTGACTTTC. Translated: CASTPVGVGAGANVLTF.

This chain connects TRBV4-1 to TRBJ2-5; unclear D gene. V was trimmed by 1 base and J by 9 bases, leaving 21 bases between them. Germline assignment: CDR1 MGHRA and CDR2 YSYEKL. The CDR3 spans 16 residues. The CDR3 reads CASSQGSDLEVSAQYF. The CDR3 DNA follows: TGCGCCAGCAGCCAAGGGTCAGACTTGGAAGTTTCGGCCCAGTACTTC.

This clone was seen more than once but under ten times. V is TRBV18 and J is TRBJ2-3, with TRBD2 identical over 14 bases. Germline V CDR1 and CDR2: KGHSH, LQKENI. The CDR3 consists of 16 residues. Trimming at V came to 5 bases and at J to 4 bases, leaving 5 bases not matched to a gene. CDR3 amino acids: CASSKGTSGSSDTQYF. The DNA of the CDR3 is TGTGCCAGCTCAAAGGGGACTAGCGGGAGTTCAGATACGCAGTATTTT.

This chain uses TRBV18 with TRBJ1-5; no clear D gene. The CDR3 covers 13 residues. Trimming shortened V by 6 bases and J by 0 bases, and 6 bases separated the two germline ends. Germline values: CDR1 KGHSH, CDR2 LQKENI. The CDR3 protein is CASSRYSNQPQHF. CDR3 DNA sequence: TGTGCCAGCTCGCGCTATAGCAATCAGCCCCAGCATTTT.

The V and J genes are TRBV28 and TRBJ1-2, with 9 bases lining up with TRBD1. Germline trimming cut 9 bases from V and 5 bases from J; bases unmatched to any gene: 7. Germline values: CDR1 MDHEN, CDR2 SYDVKM. The CDR3 extends over 13 amino acids. Here the CDR3 reads CASGDRADYGYTF. CDR3 bases: TGTGCCAGTGGGGACAGGGCCGATTATGGCTACACCTTC.

The rearrangement links TRBV5-4 to TRBJ1-1, with D tentatively TRBD1 (6 bases). The V gene lost 6 bases and the J gene lost 1 base, with 16 bases spanning the gap. Germline values: CDR1 SGHNT, CDR2 YYREEE (reference sequence). The CDR3 spans 15 residues. CDR3 sequence reads: CASNFKQGPNTEAFF. In DNA, the CDR3 is TGTGCCAGCAACTTTAAACAGGGCCCGAACACTGAAGCTTTCTTT.

This chain joins TRBV2 and TRBJ1-2; D is ambiguous. CDR3 length equals 13 residues. Trimming cost V 6 bases and J 2 bases, with 10 bases left between them. The germline V gene has CDR1 SNHLY and CDR2 FYNNEI. Here the CDR3 DNA reads TGTGCCAGCAGCGCCGGACGGAACTATGGCTACACCTTC. Protein: CASSAGRNYGYTF.

The table lists this clone with a few counts. The chain is built from TRBV28 and TRBJ1-1; D not certain. Germline V gives CDR1 MDHEN, CDR2 SYDVKM. The CDR3 is 12 residues long. Trimming pared 8 bases from V and 7 bases from J, leaving 14 bases between. CDR3 DNA sequence: TGTGCCAGCCGCGGTGGGATTAGTGAAGCTTTCTTT. Amino acids: CASRGGISEAFF. Full variable domain (outside the CDR3, taken from reference TRBV28 and TRBJ1-1): DVKVTQSSRYLVKRTGEKVFLECVQDMDHENMFWYRQDPGLGLRLIYFSYDVKMKEKGDIPEGYSVSREKKERFSLILESASTNQTSMYLCASRGGISEAFFGQGTRLTVV.

The chain is built from TRBV7-3 and TRBJ2-3; no definite D call. Germline lookup yields CDR1 SGHTA and CDR2 FQGTGA. This CDR3 is built from 13 residues. With 8 bases removed from V and 0 bases from J, the gap between germline ends came to 9 bases. The CDR3 spells CASSAASTDTQYF. CDR3 nucleotides: TGTGCCAGCTCGGCAGCCAGCACAGATACGCAGTATTTT.

The rearrangement links TRBV29-1 to TRBJ1-4, with D tentatively TRBD1 (6 bases). The germline gives CDR1 SQVTM, CDR2 ANQGSEA. Trimming took 4 bases from V and 8 from J, leaving 17 bases between them. This CDR3 contains 14 residues. The chain's CDR3 is CSVVFTGISEKLFF. For the CDR3, the DNA is TGCAGCGTTGTCTTTACAGGGATAAGCGAAAAACTGTTTTTT.

The chain uses TRBV28 and TRBJ1-3; TRBD1 matches at 9 bases. Germline CDR1 is MDHEN and CDR2 is SYDVKM. Unmatched junction bases numbered 13, after V lost 5 bases and J lost 2 bases. This CDR3 has 18 residues. CDR3: CASSRIEGQGEAGNTIYF. The CDR3 DNA is TGTGCCAGCAGTCGAATCGAGGGACAGGGAGAAGCTGGAAACACCATATATTTT.

The chain combines TRBV11-2 with TRBJ2-1, with a tentative D call TRBD2 (5 bases). The germline V and J ends were trimmed by 5 bases and 6 bases, with 11 bases remaining between them. Per germline, CDR1 SGHAT and CDR2 FQNNGV. The CDR3 totals 13 residues. The CDR3 nucleotides read TGTGCCAGCAGCCCCCCAGCGGCCAATGAGCAGTTCTTC. Translated, it gives CASSPPAANEQFF.

This rearrangement joins TRBV9 to TRBJ1-4, with D perhaps TRBD1 (5 bases). Looked up from germline, CDR1 is SGDLS and CDR2 is YYNGEE. The V and J ends lost 3 bases and 8 bases respectively, with 11 bases between them. The CDR3 totals 13 residues. CDR3 loop: CASSARGGEKLFF. CDR3 in DNA: TGTGCCAGCAGCGCGAGGGGAGGAGAAAAACTGTTTTTT. Combining the CDR3 with reference TRBV9 and TRBJ1-4 gives the whole variable domain DSGVTQTPKHLITATGQRVTLRCSPRSGDLSVYWYQQSLDQGLQFLIQYYNGEERAKGNILERFSAQQFPDLHSELNLSSLELGDSALYFCASSARGGEKLFFGSGTQLSVL.